The sequence of this T cell receptor (beta chain) was determined in a study of blood T cell repertoires in COVID-19. Study in general: The origin of the acute and convalescent COVID-19 samples was the United States, Italy and Spain. From T cells, B-cell-depleted T cells, or PBMCs came the material, which was cDNA or gDNA.

Original analysis: For nucleated cells, counts were estimated from reference gene primer amplification. Here immunoSEQ multiplex PCR was the method, and the copy in TCRdb shows in-frame clones only, minus some. Clone size and V and J calls were adopted from that table, with D and trimming inferred from the DNA. The top ten clones hold 12% of a sample with under 80,000 clones, 75% to 90% of them seen once. CDR3 length: 16 amino acids. V shed 0 bases, J shed 2 bases, and the junction held 7 bases outside the gene matches. Germline CDR1 is LGHDT and CDR2 is YNNKEL (reference sequence). The chain is built from TRBV3-1 (or the pseudogene TRBV3-2) and TRBJ2-7, with 7 nucleotides matching TRBD1. The sequenced sample consisted of peripheral blood. This TCR was recovered from a human donor in a cohort sampled during active COVID-19. CDR3 bases: TGTGCCAGCAGCCAAGATCCGAGGGGGCGGCCCTACGAGCAGTACTTC. The encoded protein is CASSQDPRGRPYEQYF.